The sequence of this T cell receptor beta chain was determined in a study of T-cell memory formation after mild COVID-19. Germline values: CDR1 SGHTA, CDR2 FQGTGA. After removal of 5 bases from V and 2 bases from J, the junction contained 7 bases not matched to a gene. This CDR3 has 15 amino acids. TCRdb called the 5' RACE reads again in MiXCR, with one record for every CDR3 protein. This table holds 250,000 to 300,000 distinct CDR3 sequences, around 15% found once. This clonotype was observed a few times. V gene TRBV7-3 combines with J gene TRBJ2-5, with TRBD1 matching over 8 bases. The receptor's source is a man aged 18-30 years who had mild COVID-19 (a few samples of this study predate the infection). Cell type and time point are not known. The sequenced sample was PBMCs or a T cell subset sorted from them (not recorded which). The CDR3 DNA follows: TGTGCCAGCAGCACAGGGGGGTTCCCGCAAGAGACCCAGTACTTC. Residues: CASSTGGFPQETQYF.